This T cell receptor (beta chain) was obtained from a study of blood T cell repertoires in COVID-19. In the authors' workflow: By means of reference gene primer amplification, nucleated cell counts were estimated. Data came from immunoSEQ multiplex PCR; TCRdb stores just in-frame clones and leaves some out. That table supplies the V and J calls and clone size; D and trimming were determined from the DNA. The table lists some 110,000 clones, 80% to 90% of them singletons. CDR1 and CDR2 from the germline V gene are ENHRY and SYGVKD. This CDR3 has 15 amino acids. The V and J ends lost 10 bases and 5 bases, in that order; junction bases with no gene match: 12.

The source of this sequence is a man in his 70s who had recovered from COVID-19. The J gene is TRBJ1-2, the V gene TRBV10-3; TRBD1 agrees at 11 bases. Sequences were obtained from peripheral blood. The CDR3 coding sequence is TGTGCCACCCGCCTACAAGGACAGGGGGCGTATGGCTACACCTTC. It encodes CATRLQGQGAYGYTF.